This T cell receptor beta chain is from a study of T cell repertoires in cytomegalovirus infection. Study observations and caveats: Accumulated public TCR beta family frequency recognized individuals carrying CMV together with the relevant HLA. Dominating the ex vivo response were TCR beta clonotypes that were CMV-specific and HLA-C-restricted.

This clonotype has a count of ten or more. Its specificity is not known. TCRdb called the reads again in MiXCR, with one record for every CDR3 protein. The table has about 310,000 distinct CDR3 sequences, around a sixth seen once. Trimming cost V 6 bases and J 2 bases, with 8 bases left between them. The CDR3 totals 13 residues. Germline V gives CDR1 MNHNS, CDR2 SASEGT. The chain links TRBV6-1 to TRBJ2-4; no clear D gene. The TCR comes from a human donor in good health (CMV status not recorded). Some clones in this sample may be carry-over from other donors' samples. Sequenced material: PBMCs. For the CDR3, the DNA is TGTGCCAGCAGAGACACTACCAAAAACATTCAGTACTTC. Translation gives CASRDTTKNIQYF.